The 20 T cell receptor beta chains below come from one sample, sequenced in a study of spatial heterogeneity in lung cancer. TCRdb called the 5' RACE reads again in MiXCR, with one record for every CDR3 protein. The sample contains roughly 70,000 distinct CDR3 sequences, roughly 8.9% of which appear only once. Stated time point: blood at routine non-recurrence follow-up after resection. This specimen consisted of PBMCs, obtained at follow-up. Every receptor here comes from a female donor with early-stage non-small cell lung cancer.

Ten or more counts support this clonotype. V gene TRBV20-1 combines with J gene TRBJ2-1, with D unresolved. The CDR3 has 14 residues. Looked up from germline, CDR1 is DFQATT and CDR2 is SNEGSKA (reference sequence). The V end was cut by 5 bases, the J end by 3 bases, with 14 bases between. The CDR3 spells CSAPVVNNYNEQFF. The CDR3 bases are TGCAGTGCTCCCGTAGTTAACAACTACAATGAGCAGTTCTTC.

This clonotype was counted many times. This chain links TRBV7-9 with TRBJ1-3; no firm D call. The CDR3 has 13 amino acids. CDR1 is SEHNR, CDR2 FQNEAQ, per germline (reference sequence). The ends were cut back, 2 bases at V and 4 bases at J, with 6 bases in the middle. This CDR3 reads CASSLMEGNTIYF. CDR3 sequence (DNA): TGTGCCAGCAGCTTAATGGAGGGAAACACCATATATTTT.

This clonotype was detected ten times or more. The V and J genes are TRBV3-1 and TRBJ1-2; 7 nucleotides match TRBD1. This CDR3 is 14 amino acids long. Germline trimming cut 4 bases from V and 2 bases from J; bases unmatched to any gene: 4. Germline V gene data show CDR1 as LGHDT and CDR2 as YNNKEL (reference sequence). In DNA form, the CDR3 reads TGTGCCAGCAGCCCACAGGGGAAAAACTATGGCTACACCTTC. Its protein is CASSPQGKNYGYTF.

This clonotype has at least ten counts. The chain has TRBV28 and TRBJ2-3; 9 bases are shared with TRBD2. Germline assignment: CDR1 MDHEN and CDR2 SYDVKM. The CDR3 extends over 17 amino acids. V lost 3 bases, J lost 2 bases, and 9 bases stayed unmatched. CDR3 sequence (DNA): TGTGCCAGCAGTTTCTTGAGGTCTAGCGGGAACACAGATACGCAGTATTTT. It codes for CASSFLRSSGNTDTQYF. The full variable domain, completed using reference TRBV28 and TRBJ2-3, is DVKVTQSSRYLVKRTGEKVFLECVQDMDHENMFWYRQDPGLGLRLIYFSYDVKMKEKGDIPEGYSVSREKKERFSLILESASTNQTSMYLCASSFLRSSGNTDTQYFGPGTRLTVL.

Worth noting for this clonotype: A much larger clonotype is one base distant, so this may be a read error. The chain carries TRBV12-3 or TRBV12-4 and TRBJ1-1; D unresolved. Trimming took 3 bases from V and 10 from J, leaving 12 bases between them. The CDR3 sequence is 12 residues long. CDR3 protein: CASSLLSPGAFF. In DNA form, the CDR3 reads TGTGCCAGCAGTTTGCTTAGTCCTGGAGCTTTCTTT.

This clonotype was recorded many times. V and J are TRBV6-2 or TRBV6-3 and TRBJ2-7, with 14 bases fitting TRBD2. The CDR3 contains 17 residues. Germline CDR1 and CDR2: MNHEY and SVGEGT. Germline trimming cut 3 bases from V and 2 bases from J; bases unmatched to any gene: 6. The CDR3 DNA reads TGTGCCAGCAGTTATAGGGGACTAGCGGGAGAGACCTACGAGCAGTACTTC. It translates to CASSYRGLAGETYEQYF.

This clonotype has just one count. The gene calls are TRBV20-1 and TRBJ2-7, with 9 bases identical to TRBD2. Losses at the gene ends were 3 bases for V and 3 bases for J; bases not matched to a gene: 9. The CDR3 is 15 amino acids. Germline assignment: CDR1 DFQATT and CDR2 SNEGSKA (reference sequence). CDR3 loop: CSARTHSGSGYEQYF. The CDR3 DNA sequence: TGCAGTGCTAGGACCCATAGCGGGAGTGGCTACGAGCAGTACTTC.

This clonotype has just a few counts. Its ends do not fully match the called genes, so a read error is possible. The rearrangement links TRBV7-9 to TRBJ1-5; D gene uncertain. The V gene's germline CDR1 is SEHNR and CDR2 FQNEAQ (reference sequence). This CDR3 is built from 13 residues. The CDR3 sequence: CVSSFESNQPQHF. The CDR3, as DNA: TGTGTCAGCAGCTTTGAGAGCAATCAGCCCCAGCATTTT. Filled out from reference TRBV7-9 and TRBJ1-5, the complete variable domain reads DTGVSQNPRHKITKRGQNVTFRCDPISEHNRLYWYRQTLGQGPEFLTYFQNEAQLEKSRLLSDRFSAERPKGSFSTLEIQRTEQGDSAMYLCVSSFESNQPQHFGDGTRLSIL.

DNA of the CDR3: TGTGCCAGCAGACCCAGAGTCGGGAGCTCCTACGAGCAGTACTTC. Translating it yields CASRPRVGSSYEQYF. The J gene is TRBJ2-7, the V gene TRBV7-9, with a tentative D call TRBD2 (6 bases). The length of the CDR3 is 15 residues. Germline CDR1 is SEHNR and CDR2 is FQNEAQ (reference sequence). Trimming took off 6 bases at V and 0 bases at J, with 15 bases between the two ends.

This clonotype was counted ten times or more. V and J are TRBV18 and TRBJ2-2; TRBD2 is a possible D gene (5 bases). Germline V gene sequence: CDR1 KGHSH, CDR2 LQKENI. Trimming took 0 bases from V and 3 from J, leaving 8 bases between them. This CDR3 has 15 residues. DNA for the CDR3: TGTGCCAGCTCACCACCAAACGGGGACACCGGGGAGCTGTTTTTT. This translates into CASSPPNGDTGELFF. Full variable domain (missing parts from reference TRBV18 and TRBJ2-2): NAGVMQNPRHLVRRRGQEARLRCSPMKGHSHVYWYRQLPEEGLKFMVYLQKENIIDESGMPKERFSAEFPKEGPSILRIQQVVRGDSAAYFCASSPPNGDTGELFFGEGSRLTVL.

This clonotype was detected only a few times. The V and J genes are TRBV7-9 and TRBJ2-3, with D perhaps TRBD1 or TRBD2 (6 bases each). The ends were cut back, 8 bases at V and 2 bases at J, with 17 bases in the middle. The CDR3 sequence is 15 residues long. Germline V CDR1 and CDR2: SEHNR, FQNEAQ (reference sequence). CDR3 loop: CASGGGRRPTDTQYF. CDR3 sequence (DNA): TGTGCCAGCGGAGGGGGGCGGCGGCCCACAGATACGCAGTATTTT.

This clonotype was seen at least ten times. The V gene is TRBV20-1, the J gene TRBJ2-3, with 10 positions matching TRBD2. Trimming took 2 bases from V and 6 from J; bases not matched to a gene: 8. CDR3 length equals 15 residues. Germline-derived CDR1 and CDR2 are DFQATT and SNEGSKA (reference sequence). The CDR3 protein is CSARSTSGPGDTQYF. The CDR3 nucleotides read TGCAGTGCTAGATCGACTAGCGGGCCGGGGGATACGCAGTATTTT.

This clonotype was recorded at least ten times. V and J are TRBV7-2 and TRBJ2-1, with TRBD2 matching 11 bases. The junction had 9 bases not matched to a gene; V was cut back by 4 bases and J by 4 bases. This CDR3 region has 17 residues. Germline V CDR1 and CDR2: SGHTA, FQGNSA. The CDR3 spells CASSWGASGRTYNEQFF. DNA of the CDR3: TGTGCCAGCAGCTGGGGGGCTAGCGGGAGGACATACAATGAGCAGTTCTTC.

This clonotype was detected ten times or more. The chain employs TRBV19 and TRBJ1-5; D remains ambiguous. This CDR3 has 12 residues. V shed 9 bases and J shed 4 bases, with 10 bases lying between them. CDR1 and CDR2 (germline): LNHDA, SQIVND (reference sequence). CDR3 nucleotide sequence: TGTGCCAGCCGCCCGGGAAATCAGCCCCAGCATTTT. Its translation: CASRPGNQPQHF. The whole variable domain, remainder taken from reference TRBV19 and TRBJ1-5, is DGGITQSPKYLFRKEGQNVTLSCEQNLNHDAMYWYRQDPGQGLRLIYYSQIVNDFQKGDIAEGYSVSREKKESFPLTVTSAQKNPTAFYLCASRPGNQPQHFGDGTRLSIL.

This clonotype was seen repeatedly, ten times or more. Here the CDR3 reads CASSEAGETQYF. CDR3 nucleotides: TGTGCCAGCAGTGAAGCGGGAGAGACCCAGTACTTC. This chain uses TRBV2 with TRBJ2-5; D gene ambiguous. The length of the CDR3 is 12 residues. The V end was cut by 0 bases, the J end by 4 bases, with 3 bases between. CDR1 and CDR2 (germline): SNHLY, FYNNEI.

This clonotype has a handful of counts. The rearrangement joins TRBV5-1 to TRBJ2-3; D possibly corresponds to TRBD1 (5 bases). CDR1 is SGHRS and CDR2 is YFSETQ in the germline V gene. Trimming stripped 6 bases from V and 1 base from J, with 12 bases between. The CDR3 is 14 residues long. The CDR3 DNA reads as TGCGCCAGCAAGCAAGGGGAAGGCACAGATACGCAGTATTTT. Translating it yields CASKQGEGTDTQYF.

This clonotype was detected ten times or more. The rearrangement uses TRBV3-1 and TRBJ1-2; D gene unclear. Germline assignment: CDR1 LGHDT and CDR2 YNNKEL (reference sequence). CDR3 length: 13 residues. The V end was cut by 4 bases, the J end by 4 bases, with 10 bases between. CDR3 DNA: TGTGCCAGCAGCCCCGACCCTTCCTATGGCTACACCTTC. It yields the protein CASSPDPSYGYTF.

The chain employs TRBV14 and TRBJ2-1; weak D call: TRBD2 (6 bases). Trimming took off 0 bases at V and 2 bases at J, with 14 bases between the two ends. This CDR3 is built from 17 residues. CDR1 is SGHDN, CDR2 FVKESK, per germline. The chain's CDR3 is CASSQEGWRVPYNEQFF. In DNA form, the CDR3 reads TGTGCCAGCAGCCAAGAGGGATGGAGGGTTCCCTACAATGAGCAGTTCTTC.

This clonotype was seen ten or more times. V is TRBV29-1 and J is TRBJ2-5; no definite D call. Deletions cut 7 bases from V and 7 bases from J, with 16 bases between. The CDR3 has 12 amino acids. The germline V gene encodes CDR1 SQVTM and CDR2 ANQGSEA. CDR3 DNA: TGCAGCGGCGAAGACGCTCCCGGGACCCAGTACTTC. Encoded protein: CSGEDAPGTQYF.

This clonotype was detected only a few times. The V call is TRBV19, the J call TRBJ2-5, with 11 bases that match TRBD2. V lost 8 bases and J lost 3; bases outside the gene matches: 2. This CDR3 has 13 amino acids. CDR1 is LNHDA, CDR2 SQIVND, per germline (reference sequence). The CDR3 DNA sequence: TGTGCCAGTGTAGCGGGAGGGGAAGAGACCCAGTACTTC. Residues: CASVAGGEETQYF.